A single T cell receptor beta chain is shown here with its context. Germline CDR1 reads LNHNV; CDR2 reads YYDKDF (reference sequence). The V and J ends lost 3 bases and 6 bases, in that order; junction bases with no gene match: 13. The CDR3 extends over 16 amino acids. The entry originates in a study of blood T cell repertoires in COVID-19. Clones were sequenced by immunoSEQ multiplex PCR, and TCRdb holds only the in-frame ones, with some missing. Among roughly 290,000 clones, about 85% were seen once, and the ten largest hold 4.1%. V usage is TRBV15 and J usage is TRBJ2-7; TRBD1 matches at 8 bases. The receptor was isolated from a woman aged 50 to 65 with active or convalescent COVID-19. The sequenced sample was peripheral blood. In DNA form, the CDR3 reads TGTGCCACCAGCAGTCCTCAGGGGGCCTATTACTCCGAGCAGTACTTC. This sequence encodes CATSSPQGAYYSEQYF. Drawing the rest from reference TRBV15 and TRBJ2-7, the complete variable domain is DAMVIQNPRYQVTQFGKPVTLSCSQTLNHNVMYWYQQKSSQAPKLLFHYYDKDFNNEADTPDNFQSRRPNTSFCFLDIRSPGLGDTAMYLCATSSPQGAYYSEQYFGPGTRLTVT.